The 25 T cell receptor beta chains listed next were all sequenced from one sample in a study of blood T cell repertoires in COVID-19. Using immunoSEQ multiplex PCR, the repertoire was profiled, and TCRdb retains in-frame clones only, with some absent. The sample has almost 200,000 clones, 80% to 90% seen once; the top ten hold 0.65% to 0.95%. The sequenced material came from peripheral blood. These receptor sequences come from a woman in her 70s with acute or convalescent COVID-19.

The rearrangement links TRBV3-1 (or the pseudogene TRBV3-2) to TRBJ2-7; a possible D gene is TRBD2 (7 bases). V lost 1 base, J lost 6 bases, and 16 bases lay in between. Germline assignment: CDR1 LGHDT and CDR2 YNNKEL (reference sequence). CDR3 size: 15 residues. CDR3 region: CASSQGRGGGLEQYF. CDR3 bases: TGTGCCAGCAGCCAAGGAAGGGGAGGGGGACTCGAGCAGTACTTC.

The genes are TRBV28 and TRBJ2-5, with TRBD2 matching over 9 bases. With V trimmed by 4 bases and J by 9 bases, 9 bases remained unmatched. In germline, CDR1 is MDHEN, CDR2 SYDVKM. The CDR3 covers 14 residues. The CDR3 DNA is TGTGCCAGCAGTTACGGACTAGCGCCCCAGGCCCAGTACTTC. Its translation is CASSYGLAPQAQYF. Full variable domain (rest looked up from reference TRBV28 and TRBJ2-5): DVKVTQSSRYLVKRTGEKVFLECVQDMDHENMFWYRQDPGLGLRLIYFSYDVKMKEKGDIPEGYSVSREKKERFSLILESASTNQTSMYLCASSYGLAPQAQYFGPGTRLLVL.

The V gene is TRBV3-1 (or the pseudogene TRBV3-2), the J gene TRBJ2-1, with D maybe TRBD2 (6 bases). V lost 1 base and J 10 bases, leaving 11 bases between the germline ends. CDR3 size: 13 residues. The germline V gene encodes CDR1 LGHDT and CDR2 YNNKEL (reference sequence). The CDR3 bases are TGTGCCAGCAGCCAAGGGGGGGTTGGGGAGCAGTTCTTC. Residues: CASSQGGVGEQFF.

The J gene is TRBJ2-5, the V gene TRBV19, with 10 bases identical to TRBD1. This CDR3 is 17 amino acids long. CDR1 is LNHDA and CDR2 is SQIVND in the germline V gene (reference sequence). J was trimmed by 2 bases and V by 1 base; bases with no gene match: 7. The CDR3 here is CASSIGGTGATQETQYF. The CDR3 DNA reads as TGTGCCAGTAGTATAGGCGGGACAGGGGCGACACAAGAGACCCAGTACTTC.

This rearrangement joins TRBV19 to TRBJ1-3; D is unclear. The CDR3 is made up of 15 amino acids. V lost 5 bases and J lost 0, with 11 bases in between. Germline lookup yields CDR1 LNHDA and CDR2 SQIVND (reference sequence). Here the CDR3 DNA reads TGTGCCAGTAGTTCGCGGGGAAGCTCTGGAAACACCATATATTTT. Its translation: CASSSRGSSGNTIYF.

The chain employs TRBV7-2 and TRBJ1-3; D is undetermined. The CDR3 spans 15 residues. Per germline, CDR1 SGHTA and CDR2 FQGNSA. The V gene lost 1 base and the J gene lost 0 bases, with 7 bases spanning the gap. The CDR3 spells CASSLGHPSGNTIYF. For the CDR3, the DNA is TGTGCCAGCAGCTTAGGGCACCCCTCTGGAAACACCATATATTTT.

V is TRBV6-5 and J is TRBJ1-1, with 7 bases that match TRBD1. Germline trimming cut 11 bases from V and 0 bases from J; bases unmatched to any gene: 6. There are 13 residues in the CDR3. Germline V gives CDR1 MNHEY, CDR2 SVGAGI. The CDR3 DNA reads TGTGCCGGCAAGGGGGCTGTGAACACTGAAGCTTTCTTT. Translation: CAGKGAVNTEAFF.

V usage is TRBV21-1 and J usage is TRBJ2-2; TRBD1 reflects the table's D call only, with no check against the DNA. TRBV21-1 is listed as a pseudogene. The CDR3 runs to 14 residues. CDR3 protein: CASTGQTNTGELFF. The CDR3 nucleotides are TGTGCCAGCACGGGACAAACGAACACCGGGGAGCTGTTTTTT.

V gene TRBV5-4 combines with J gene TRBJ2-5; D may be TRBD1 (5 bases). CDR1 is SGHNT, CDR2 YYREEE, per germline (reference sequence). The CDR3 totals 14 residues. The V gene lost 1 base and the J gene lost 5 bases, with 12 bases spanning the gap. The CDR3 DNA sequence: TGTGCCAGCAGCTTGCCAGGGCAGCCGGAGACCCAGTACTTC. Its protein product is CASSLPGQPETQYF.

This rearrangement joins TRBV5-4 to TRBJ1-2; 7 nucleotides line up with TRBD1. The ends lost 3 bases at V and 5 bases at J; junction bases unmatched: 1. This CDR3 has 12 residues. Looked up from germline, CDR1 is SGHNT and CDR2 is YYREEE (reference sequence). CDR3 nucleotide sequence: TGTGCCAGCAGCTGGGACAGTTATGGCTACACCTTC. It encodes CASSWDSYGYTF. Using reference TRBV5-4 and TRBJ1-2 for the parts outside the CDR3, the full variable domain is ETGVTQSPTHLIKTRGQQVTLRCSSQSGHNTVSWYQQALGQGPQFIFQYYREEENGRGNFPPRFSGLQFPNYSSELNVNALELDDSALYLCASSWDSYGYTFGSGTRLTVV.

V is TRBV7-9 and J is TRBJ2-1, with 10 bases fitting TRBD1. This CDR3 spans 16 amino acids. CDR1 is SEHNR, CDR2 FQNEAQ, per germline (reference sequence). V lost 1 base to trimming and J lost 4 bases; unmatched junction nucleotides: 4. The CDR3 loop is CASSLERTGGYNEQFF. As DNA, the CDR3 is TGTGCCAGCAGCTTAGAGCGGACAGGGGGGTACAATGAGCAGTTCTTC.

This chain joins TRBV15 and TRBJ1-1; D is perhaps TRBD1 (6 bases). V was cut by 1 base and J by 7 bases, with 16 bases left in between. Germline CDR1 LNHNV, CDR2 YYDKDF (reference sequence). The CDR3 consists of 15 residues. This CDR3 is CATSRAGGRVGEAFF. CDR3 nucleotide sequence: TGTGCCACCAGCAGAGCGGGGGGCAGGGTGGGTGAAGCTTTCTTT.

The chain carries TRBV28 and TRBJ1-1; 9 nucleotides line up with TRBD1. The junction had 10 bases not matched to a gene; V was cut back by 6 bases and J by 11 bases. Germline assignment: CDR1 MDHEN and CDR2 SYDVKM. The CDR3 is made up of 13 amino acids. CDR3 bases: TGTGCCAGCAGATTGGTGGGGACAGGGAGTGCTTTCTTT. Protein: CASRLVGTGSAFF.

The chain is built from TRBV2 and TRBJ2-3; 8 nucleotides match TRBD2. The junction had 10 bases not matched to a gene; V was cut back by 6 bases and J by 5 bases. The CDR3 loop spans 15 amino acids. CDR1 is SNHLY, CDR2 FYNNEI, per germline. Written as DNA, the CDR3 is TGTGCCAGCAGGTCCGGGACTAGATGGGGAGATACGCAGTATTTT. Translating gives CASRSGTRWGDTQYF.

This chain connects TRBV7-2 to TRBJ1-1; D is uncertain. The germline gives CDR1 SGHTA, CDR2 FQGNSA. V was shortened by 2 bases and J by 0 bases, with 4 bases between the two germline ends. The CDR3 is 13 residues long. CDR3 in amino acids: CASSLSVNTEAFF. CDR3 nucleotides: TGTGCCAGCAGCTTAAGCGTGAACACTGAAGCTTTCTTT.

The chain joins TRBV12-5 to TRBJ2-1, with TRBD1 matching 8 bases. CDR3 size: 11 residues. The V gene's germline CDR1 is LGHNT and CDR2 FRNRAP. Trimming at V came to 3 bases and at J to 12 bases, leaving 1 base not matched to a gene. CDR3 sequence: CASGLTGGQFF. The CDR3 DNA reads TGTGCTAGTGGTTTAACAGGGGGGCAGTTCTTC.

V is TRBV7-9 and J is TRBJ2-4; 8 bases agree with TRBD2. Germline assignment: CDR1 SEHNR and CDR2 FQNEAQ (reference sequence). V lost 0 bases to trimming and J lost 4 bases; unmatched junction nucleotides: 5. There are 16 residues in the CDR3. The CDR3 here is CASSLASGLEKNIQYF. The CDR3 nucleotides read TGTGCCAGCAGCTTAGCTTCGGGACTAGAAAAAAACATTCAGTACTTC.

The chain links TRBV25-1 to TRBJ1-4, with a possible D match to TRBD1 (6 bases). V was trimmed by 3 bases and J by 0 bases, leaving 8 bases between them. This CDR3 spans 15 amino acids. CDR1 is MGHDK, CDR2 SYGVNS, per germline. CDR3 residues: CASSEQGPTNEKLFF. CDR3 sequence (DNA): TGTGCCAGCAGTGAGCAGGGGCCAACTAATGAAAAACTGTTTTTT.

The rearrangement joins TRBV6-2 or TRBV6-3 to TRBJ1-1; possibly TRBD1 for D (6 bases). The ends were cut back, 6 bases at V and 1 base at J, with 15 bases in the middle. CDR1 and CDR2 (germline): MNHEY, SVGEGT. This CDR3 region has 15 residues. The CDR3: CASSPSRGGNTEAFF. The CDR3 bases are TGTGCCAGCAGCCCCTCAAGGGGGGGGAACACTGAAGCTTTCTTT.

The chain recombines TRBV10-3 with TRBJ2-7, with a possible D match to TRBD1 (5 bases). Germline V gene sequence: CDR1 ENHRY, CDR2 SYGVKD. This CDR3 comprises 11 residues. V was shortened by 10 bases and J by 4 bases, with 11 bases between the two germline ends. DNA of the CDR3: TGTGCCACTATGGACAAATACGAGCAGTACTTC. It encodes CATMDKYEQYF.

The chain links TRBV6-5 to TRBJ2-3; no clear D gene. Per the germline V gene, CDR1 is MNHEY and CDR2 is SVGAGI. This CDR3 spans 14 amino acids. V was shortened by 0 bases and J by 5 bases, with 9 bases between the two germline ends. The CDR3 DNA sequence: TGTGCCAGCAGTTACTCAGACAACCAAGATACGCAGTATTTT. Its translation is CASSYSDNQDTQYF.

For the CDR3, the DNA is TGCGCCAGCGGGGCGTCTGGGGCCAACGTCCTGACTTTC. This gives the protein CASGASGANVLTF. The chain carries TRBV5-1 and TRBJ2-6; weak D call: TRBD1 (5 bases). V was trimmed by 7 bases and J by 1 base, leaving 6 bases between them. The CDR3 totals 13 residues. The V gene's germline CDR1 is SGHRS and CDR2 YFSETQ.

The genes are TRBV6-5 and TRBJ1-1; the match to TRBD1 covers 9 bases. The CDR3 sequence is 13 residues long. The V and J ends lost 7 bases and 8 bases, in that order; junction bases with no gene match: 8. Per the germline V gene, CDR1 is MNHEY and CDR2 is SVGAGI. CDR3 in amino acids: CASTQTGTGEAFF. DNA for the CDR3: TGTGCCAGCACACAAACCGGGACAGGGGAAGCTTTCTTT.

This chain links TRBV27 with TRBJ1-4, with D possibly TRBD1 on 5 matching bases. CDR3 length equals 14 residues. The V end lost 6 bases, the J end lost 8 bases, and 16 bases lay between the germline ends. Looked up from germline, CDR1 is MNHEY and CDR2 is SMNVEV (reference sequence). Here the CDR3 DNA reads TGTGCCAGCAGGCGGGACCTCCGTGGAGAAAAACTGTTTTTT. Residues: CASRRDLRGEKLFF.

The rearrangement joins TRBV6-5 to TRBJ2-7, with TRBD1 identical over 9 bases. J gave up 5 bases and V 8 bases, and 13 bases lay outside the gene matches. The CDR3 totals 15 residues. Germline loops: CDR1 MNHEY, CDR2 SVGAGI. The CDR3 loop is CASLGRDRASHEQYF. The CDR3 coding sequence is TGTGCCAGCCTAGGGCGGGACAGGGCTTCTCACGAGCAGTACTTC.